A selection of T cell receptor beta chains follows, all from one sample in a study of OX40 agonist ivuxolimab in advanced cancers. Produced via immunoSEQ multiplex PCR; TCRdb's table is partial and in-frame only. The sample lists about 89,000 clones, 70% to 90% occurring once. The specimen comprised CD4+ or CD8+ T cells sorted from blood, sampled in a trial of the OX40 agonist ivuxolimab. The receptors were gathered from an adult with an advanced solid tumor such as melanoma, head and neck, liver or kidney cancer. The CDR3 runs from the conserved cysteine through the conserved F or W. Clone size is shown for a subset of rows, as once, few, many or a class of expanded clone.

CASSLAGGGRGDAQHF | - | TRBJ1-5 | TRBV5-8
CASSFVQGGAGNTIYF | few | TRBJ1-3 | TRBV5-1
CASSRFTGGTEAFF | - | TRBJ1-1 | TRBV16
CASSLPEMNTEAFF | - | TRBJ1-1 | TRBV7-2
CASSWVDRGELYGYTF | - | TRBJ1-2 | TRBV13
CAISDQETQYF | - | TRBJ2-5 | TRBV10-3
CASSQAASYEQYF | - | TRBJ2-7 | TRBV4-1
CASRKGRPYTEAFF | - | TRBJ1-1 | TRBV9
CASTPIPNTGELFF | - | TRBJ2-2 | TRBV9
CASRDTGVYNSPLHF | once | TRBJ1-6 | TRBV6-5
CASSLGWAGESYEQYF | - | TRBJ2-7 | TRBV5-1
CASSLVGRLGANVLTF | - | TRBJ2-6 | TRBV7-2
CASRLGGGAEDTQYF | - | TRBJ2-3 | TRBV5-4
CASSFGAPSGGTPLVRETQYF | few | TRBJ2-5 | TRBV5-1
CASSPSEGIYGYTF | - | TRBJ1-2 | TRBV18
CASSPSAAPDTQYF | once | TRBJ2-3 | TRBV18
CASFDSSGTNVLTF | - | TRBJ2-6 | TRBV19
CASGDSQETQYF | - | TRBJ2-5 | TRBV2
CASSQAQGERRNTIYF | - | TRBJ1-3 | TRBV4-3
CATSGGQVNYGYTF | - | TRBJ1-2 | TRBV12-1
CASSLAIEATDTQYF | - | TRBJ2-3 | TRBV13
CASSPRTNQPQHF | - | TRBJ1-5 | TRBV7-2
CASTRGANYGYTF | once | TRBJ1-2 | TRBV6-5
CAWSVYEGVITGYNEQFF | - | TRBJ2-1 | TRBV30
CASSLSGRGSRTNEKLFF | - | TRBJ1-4 | TRBV7-6
CASSSAGGPADEQFF | - | TRBJ2-1 | TRBV7-9
CASIGGLNTEAFF | - | TRBJ1-1 | TRBV19
CASSLALVGGQGGYTF | few | TRBJ1-2 | TRBV7-2
CASSLDRGASTDTQYF | - | TRBJ2-3 | TRBV7-2
CASSPTSGHADTQYF | - | TRBJ2-3 | TRBV7-2
CASSLRTVNSYNEQFF | - | TRBJ2-1 | TRBV13
CASSPSGASTKQYF | once | TRBJ2-3 | TRBV6-1
CASSDSGGARKAGNTIYF | - | TRBJ1-3 | TRBV6-4
CASSPEAVSTDTQYF | few | TRBJ2-3 | TRBV5-1
CASSPNRGPTTEAFF | - | TRBJ1-1 | TRBV7-9
CASSPWRDMNTEAFF | - | TRBJ1-1 | TRBV18
CATSRELQETQYF | - | TRBJ2-5 | TRBV15
CASSQITGPADTNEKLFF | - | TRBJ1-4 | TRBV4-2
CASSPRGGTYGYTF | - | TRBJ1-2 | TRBV2
CASTAGVRTEAFF | - | TRBJ1-1 | TRBV6-5
CAWNKRTVNTEAFF | - | TRBJ1-1 | TRBV30
CASRSGRGKNIQYF | - | TRBJ2-4 | TRBV4-1
CATSREAGGIGSPLHF | - | TRBJ1-6 | TRBV15
CASSIGGSSSRDTQYF | - | TRBJ2-3 | TRBV19
CASSLPDGWGGSTEAFF | - | TRBJ1-1 | TRBV5-6
CASSWDRNYEQYF | - | - | TRBV7-9
CATSAWGSLNEQFF | - | TRBJ2-1 | TRBV2
CASSGSGRRGYTF | - | TRBJ1-2 | TRBV7-2
CASSYGTGSNEQYF | - | TRBJ2-7 | TRBV6-6
CASRSQGNTGELFF | - | TRBJ2-2 | TRBV2
CASSQIRGSQETQYF | - | TRBJ2-5 | TRBV6-5
CATWGLFTADTQYF | few | TRBJ2-3 | TRBV10-3
CASSASNQETQYF | once | TRBJ2-5 | TRBV7-2
CASSPSRQGINQPQHF | - | TRBJ1-5 | TRBV7-9
CASSLGAGDRWGTEAFF | - | TRBJ1-1 | TRBV11-2
CASSLKGQGMAGANVLTF | few | TRBJ2-6 | TRBV27
CASSELGNTGELFF | - | TRBJ2-2 | TRBV6-1
CASSTSRPGRLSGNTEAFF | - | TRBJ1-1 | TRBV19
CASSQDPGQINQPQHF | - | TRBJ1-5 | TRBV4-3